A single sample gave rise to the 28 T cell receptor beta chains below, sequenced in a study of cytomegalovirus exposure and HLA in healthy donors. It was with 60 Vbeta and 13 Jbeta primers that the PCR ran. Using immunoSEQ multiplex PCR, the repertoire was profiled, and TCRdb retains in-frame clones only, with some absent. The sample lists 100,000 to 150,000 clones; roughly 80% were seen once. Sequencing was performed on PBMCs. The receptors shown here come from a woman in her fifties or sixties in good health and CMV-seronegative.

This clone has a handful of counts. This chain uses TRBV6-4 with TRBJ2-1; D possibly corresponds to TRBD2 (6 bases). The V end was cut by 0 bases, the J end by 6 bases, with 27 bases between. CDR3 length: 20 amino acids. Germline V gene lookup returns CDR1 MRHNA and CDR2 SNTAGT. As DNA, the CDR3 is TGTGCCAGCAGTGACTCTACGGGGAGGTCTAGGACTATAGGATGCAATGAGCAGTTCTTC. This sequence encodes CASSDSTGRSRTIGCNEQFF.

To note about this clone: The sample contains more than one DNA sequence encoding this CDR3. The V gene is TRBV6-5, the J gene TRBJ1-2; D gene uncertain. The V end was cut by 3 bases, the J end by 4 bases, with 6 bases between. Germline V gene data show CDR1 as MNHEY and CDR2 as SVGAGI. The CDR3 is 12 residues long. The CDR3 DNA follows: TGTGCCAGCAGTTATGGAGGCTATGGCTACACCTTC. Its translation: CASSYGGYGYTF.

The CDR3: CASRETGNGYTF. The CDR3 DNA is TGTGCCAGCAGAGAGACAGGGAATGGCTACACCTTC. The J gene is TRBJ1-2, the V gene TRBV6-1; 7 positions agree with TRBD1. The junction had 4 bases not matched to a gene; V was cut back by 6 bases and J by 6 bases. Germline V gene sequence: CDR1 MNHNS, CDR2 SASEGT. The CDR3 loop spans 12 amino acids.

V usage is TRBV6-1 and J usage is TRBJ2-1, with TRBD2 matching 7 bases. V lost 7 bases, J lost 4 bases, and 7 bases stayed unmatched. This CDR3 has 14 residues. From germline, CDR1 is MNHNS and CDR2 SASEGT. The CDR3 sequence is CASKALAEYNEQFF. The CDR3 DNA is TGTGCCAGCAAGGCGCTAGCGGAGTACAATGAGCAGTTCTTC.

As for this clone: This specimen includes other DNA sequences encoding the same CDR3. The J gene is TRBJ2-7, the V gene TRBV11-2; unclear D gene. Looked up from germline, CDR1 is SGHAT and CDR2 is FQNNGV. Trimming cost V 7 bases and J 6 bases, with 19 bases left between them. The CDR3 has 14 amino acids. CDR3 sequence (DNA): TGTGCCAGCACCGGAATTCTAAAAACGGGCGAGCAGTACTTC. Translation: CASTGILKTGEQYF.

This chain connects TRBV11-3 to TRBJ2-2, with D unresolved. Trimming took 1 base from V and 6 from J, leaving 6 bases between them. The CDR3 is 13 residues long. Per the germline V gene, CDR1 is SGHNT and CDR2 is YENEEA. The CDR3 DNA reads as TGTGCCAGCAGCTTAGTAGCCGCCGGGGAGCTGTTTTTT. Protein sequence: CASSLVAAGELFF.

The rearrangement links TRBV28 to TRBJ2-2; 11 positions agree with TRBD2. This CDR3 has 16 residues. Trimming cost V 5 bases and J 7 bases; bases outside gene matches: 9. Germline values: CDR1 MDHEN, CDR2 SYDVKM. The CDR3, as DNA: TGTGCCAGCAGTGGGGCGCTAGCGGGAGGTGGCGGGGAGCTGTTTTTT. This codes for CASSGALAGGGGELFF.

V and J are TRBV4-1 and TRBJ2-7, with 8 bases identical to TRBD2. The CDR3 is 15 residues long. Per the germline V gene, CDR1 is MGHRA and CDR2 is YSYEKL. V shed 4 bases, J shed 5 bases, and the junction held 10 bases outside the gene matches. The CDR3 here is CASSLTGLVADEQYF. Written as DNA, the CDR3 is TGCGCCAGCAGCCTCACGGGACTAGTAGCGGACGAGCAGTACTTC.

The chain has TRBV2 and TRBJ2-7, with D perhaps TRBD2 (5 bases). V lost 7 bases and J 5 bases, leaving 12 bases between the germline ends. The CDR3 length is 12 residues. CDR1 SNHLY and CDR2 FYNNEI come from the germline V gene. This CDR3 reads CASKFYGDEQYF. For the CDR3, the DNA is TGTGCCAGCAAGTTTTACGGGGACGAGCAGTACTTC.

Points on this clone: Other DNA sequences in the same sample also yield this CDR3. The rearrangement joins TRBV9 to TRBJ1-5; TRBD1 matches at 8 bases. The ends lost 3 bases at V and 2 bases at J; junction bases unmatched: 4. CDR3 size: 15 residues. From germline, CDR1 is SGDLS and CDR2 YYNGEE. CDR3 DNA sequence: TGTGCCAGCAGCGCAGGGGGCTCAGGCAATCAGCCCCAGCATTTT. Encoded protein: CASSAGGSGNQPQHF.

V usage is TRBV6-6 and J usage is TRBJ1-1; TRBD1 matches at 8 bases. The CDR3 covers 16 residues. After removal of 7 bases from V and 0 bases from J, the junction contained 10 bases not matched to a gene. Per germline, CDR1 MNHNY and CDR2 SVGAGI (reference sequence). CDR3 sequence (DNA): TGTGCCAGCACCCTTTCAGACAGGGGAATGAACACTGAAGCTTTCTTT. Translated: CASTLSDRGMNTEAFF.

This sequence joins TRBV30 and TRBJ2-2; TRBD2 aligns across 7 bases. Germline loops: CDR1 GTSNPN, CDR2 SVGIG (reference sequence). The CDR3 length is 13 residues. V lost 1 base, J lost 6 bases, and 2 bases stayed unmatched. CDR3 region: CAWSGGGPGELFF. CDR3 bases: TGTGCCTGGAGTGGGGGGGGTCCCGGGGAGCTGTTTTTT.

This chain joins TRBV27 and TRBJ1-1; weak D call: TRBD1 (6 bases). This CDR3 spans 17 amino acids. V was cut by 3 bases and J by 2 bases, with 19 bases left in between. From germline, CDR1 is MNHEY and CDR2 SMNVEV (reference sequence). CDR3 bases: TGTGCCAGCAGTTTTGTTTACCGGGACAAGGGTAACACTGAAGCTTTCTTT. Its protein product is CASSFVYRDKGNTEAFF.

This clone came up a few times. J is TRBJ2-3 and V is TRBV13, with unresolved D. CDR3 length: 13 residues. V was cut by 1 base and J by 4 bases, with 6 bases left in between. Germline V gives CDR1 PRHDT, CDR2 FYEKMQ (reference sequence). CDR3 amino acids: CASSLVSADTQYF. The CDR3 DNA sequence: TGTGCCAGCAGCTTAGTCTCGGCAGATACGCAGTATTTT.

This clone has more than one count but fewer than ten. The chain combines TRBV6-5 with TRBJ1-1, with no clear D. CDR1 and CDR2 from the germline V gene are MNHEY and SVGAGI. The V and J ends lost 7 bases and 5 bases respectively, with 8 bases between them. This CDR3 contains 11 residues. Here the CDR3 reads CASMRDTEAFF. CDR3 nucleotide sequence: TGTGCCAGCATGAGGGATACTGAAGCTTTCTTT.

The chain employs TRBV30 and TRBJ2-2, with 9 nucleotides matching TRBD2. The ends lost 3 bases at V and 6 bases at J; junction bases unmatched: 11. Germline V gives CDR1 GTSNPN, CDR2 SVGIG (reference sequence). This CDR3 is built from 16 residues. For the CDR3, the DNA is TGTGCCTGGAGACCACTCGCCCGCGGGAGGGCCGGGGAGCTGTTTTTT. Translation gives CAWRPLARGRAGELFF.

The chain recombines TRBV19 with TRBJ1-6; D uncertain. Looked up from germline, CDR1 is LNHDA and CDR2 is SQIVND (reference sequence). The CDR3 length is 14 residues. V lost 5 bases to trimming and J lost 6 bases, with 11 bases between them. This CDR3 reads CASSGQNTNSPLHF. In nucleotides, the CDR3 is TGTGCCAGTAGTGGGCAGAATACTAATTCACCCCTCCACTTT.

This clone was counted once. The V gene is TRBV28, the J gene TRBJ2-5; D might be TRBD2 (5 bases). Germline CDR1 is MDHEN and CDR2 is SYDVKM. The CDR3 spans 12 residues. Trimming took off 8 bases at V and 6 bases at J, with 13 bases between the two ends. The CDR3 bases are TGTGCCAGCTTGGACTTGCGGCAGACCCAGTACTTC. This encodes CASLDLRQTQYF.

J is TRBJ2-5 and V is TRBV27; 7 bases align to TRBD1. The end of the DNA aligns better with TRBJ2-7, so the J call may be wrong. Germline values: CDR1 MNHEY, CDR2 SMNVEV (reference sequence). This CDR3 is built from 15 residues. The CDR3 DNA sequence: TGTGCCAGCAGTTCCCATGAAGGGGGCTACTACGAGCAGTACTTC. It is translated as CASSSHEGGYYEQYF.

This clone was detected a few times. V usage is TRBV21-1 and J usage is TRBJ2-2; the table's D call, TRBD2, has no DNA check behind it. TRBV21-1 has pseudogene status. The CDR3 sequence is 15 residues long. The CDR3: CACLAGGRFTGELFF. In nucleotides, the CDR3 is TGTGCCTGTCTAGCGGGAGGGCGTTTCACCGGGGAGCTGTTTTTT.

This chain joins TRBV14 and TRBJ2-1, with D hard to call. The CDR3 consists of 15 residues. Per germline, CDR1 SGHDN and CDR2 FVKESK. The V and J ends lost 2 bases and 7 bases respectively, with 15 bases between them. CDR3 loop: CASSQLTTPKNEQFF. Written as DNA, the CDR3 is TGTGCCAGCAGCCAATTAACTACCCCAAAGAATGAGCAGTTCTTC.

As for this clone: The same CDR3 is also encoded by other DNA sequences in this sample. This chain uses TRBV4-1 with TRBJ2-7, with 11 bases that match TRBD2. In germline, CDR1 is MGHRA, CDR2 YSYEKL. The CDR3 extends over 16 amino acids. V shed 1 base and J 3 bases; nucleotides not matched to a gene: 5. The CDR3 DNA reads TGCGCCAGCAGCCAAGCCGGACTAGCGGGTAGCTACGAGCAGTACTTC. It is translated as CASSQAGLAGSYEQYF.

The rearrangement joins TRBV21-1 to TRBJ1-4. TRBV21-1 is tagged as a pseudogene. This CDR3 is built from 17 residues. The CDR3 spells CASSKGEGLSTNEKLFF. CDR3 bases: TGTGCCAGCAGCAAAGGGGAGGGGTTGTCAACTAATGAAAAACTGTTTTTT.

This chain joins TRBV7-6 and TRBJ1-4, with D uncertain. The ends were cut back, 1 base at V and 0 bases at J, with 6 bases in the middle. The CDR3 is 15 amino acids. CDR1 and CDR2 (germline): SGHVS, FNYEAQ. CDR3 in amino acids: CASSLEPATNEKLFF. The CDR3, as DNA: TGTGCCAGCAGCTTAGAACCAGCAACTAATGAAAAACTGTTTTTT.

V usage is TRBV6-6 and J usage is TRBJ2-2, with TRBD1 as a possible D gene (5 bases). The CDR3 contains 13 residues. The germline V gene has CDR1 MNHNY and CDR2 SVGAGI (reference sequence). Trimming pared 6 bases from V and 3 bases from J, leaving 8 bases between. CDR3 loop: CASRTQDTGELFF. For the CDR3, the DNA is TGTGCCAGCAGGACACAGGACACCGGGGAGCTGTTTTTT.

The table lists this clone with a few counts. This chain joins TRBV28 and TRBJ1-1; the D gene is possibly TRBD1 (5 bases). V lost 2 bases and J lost 10, with 14 bases in between. The CDR3 contains 13 residues. CDR1 and CDR2 from the germline V gene are MDHEN and SYDVKM. The CDR3 reads CASSLPSQGSAFF. For the CDR3, the DNA is TGTGCCAGCAGTTTACCCTCGCAGGGATCAGCTTTCTTT. The full variable domain, rest sourced from reference TRBV28 and TRBJ1-1, is DVKVTQSSRYLVKRTGEKVFLECVQDMDHENMFWYRQDPGLGLRLIYFSYDVKMKEKGDIPEGYSVSREKKERFSLILESASTNQTSMYLCASSLPSQGSAFFGQGTRLTVV.

This clone was seen a handful of times. The V gene is TRBV7-2, the J gene TRBJ2-7, with 12 bases matching TRBD1. Looked up from germline, CDR1 is SGHTA and CDR2 is FQGNSA. V dropped 4 bases and J dropped 7; count of bases not matched to a gene: 8. This CDR3 is built from 15 residues. CDR3 bases: TGTGCCAGCAGCTCACGGGACAGGGGGCGATGGGAGCAGTACTTC. Encoded protein: CASSSRDRGRWEQYF. The full variable domain, in which reference TRBV7-2 and TRBJ2-7 provide the parts outside the CDR3, is GAGVSQSPSNKVTEKGKDVELRCDPISGHTALYWYRQSLGQGLEFLIYFQGNSAPDKSGLPSDRFSAERTGGSVSTLTIQRTQQEDSAVYLCASSSRDRGRWEQYFGPGTRLTVT.

Only a few counts were recorded for this clone. The chain uses TRBV11-2 and TRBJ2-7; 8 bases match TRBD2. Germline assignment: CDR1 SGHAT and CDR2 FQNNGV. The CDR3 contains 14 residues. The ends lost 6 bases at V and 3 bases at J; junction bases unmatched: 7. CDR3 loop: CASRGAGTSYEQYF. CDR3 in DNA: TGTGCCAGCAGGGGAGCCGGGACTAGCTACGAGCAGTACTTC.